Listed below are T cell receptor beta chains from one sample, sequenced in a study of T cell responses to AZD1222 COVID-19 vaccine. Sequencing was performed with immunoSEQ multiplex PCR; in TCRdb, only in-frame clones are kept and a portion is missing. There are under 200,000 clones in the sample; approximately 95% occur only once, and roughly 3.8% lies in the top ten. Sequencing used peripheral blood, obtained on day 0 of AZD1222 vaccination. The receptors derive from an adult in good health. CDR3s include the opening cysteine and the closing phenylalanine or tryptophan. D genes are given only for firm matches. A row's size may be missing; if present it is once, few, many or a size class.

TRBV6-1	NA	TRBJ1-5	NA	TGTGCCAGCAGTGAAGCGAGGGATACTCAGCCCCAGCATTTT	CASSEARDTQPQHF
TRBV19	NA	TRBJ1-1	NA	TGTGCCAGTAGTATCCGGGGCAGATACACTGAAGCTTTCTTT	CASSIRGRYTEAFF
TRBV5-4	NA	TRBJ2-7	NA	TGTGCCAGCAGCTTGGGCCGAGTACGCGAGCAGTACTTC	CASSLGRVREQYF
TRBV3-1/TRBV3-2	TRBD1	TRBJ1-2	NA	TGTGCCAGCAGCCAAGGAAGCGACAGGGTATATGGCTACACCTTC	CASSQGSDRVYGYTF
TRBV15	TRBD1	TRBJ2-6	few	TGTGCCACCAGCGTTACAGGGGGCGGACCAGTGGCTGGGGCCAACGTCCTGACTTTC	CATSVTGGGPVAGANVLTF
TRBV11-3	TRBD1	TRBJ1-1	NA	TGTGCCAGCAGCTTAAGGACAGGGGTGAACACTGAAGCTTTCTTT	CASSLRTGVNTEAFF
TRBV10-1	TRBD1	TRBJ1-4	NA	TGCGCCAGCAGCCCCGGGACAGGAGAAAAACTGTTTTTT	CASSPGTGEKLFF
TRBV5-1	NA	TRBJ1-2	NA	TGCGCCAGCAGCTTGTTATCGGCTAACTATGGCTACACCTTC	CASSLLSANYGYTF
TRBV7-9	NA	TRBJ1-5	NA	TGTGCCAGCAGCTTAGAGGGCCCACGCAATCAGCCCCAGCATTTT	CASSLEGPRNQPQHF
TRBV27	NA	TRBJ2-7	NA	TGTGCCAGCAGTTCTCGACAGTTCTTTCCGTACGAGCAGTACTTC	CASSSRQFFPYEQYF
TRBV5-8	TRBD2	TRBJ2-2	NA	TGTGCCAGCAGCCTTAGCGGGGAGACCGGGGAGCTGTTTTTT	CASSLSGETGELFF
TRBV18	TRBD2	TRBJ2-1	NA	TGTGCCAGCTCACCACCGTCGGGGGGGGCCAGGAATGAGCAGTTCTTC	CASSPPSGGARNEQFF
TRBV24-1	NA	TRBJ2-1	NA	TGTGCCACCAGTGATCCTAGGGCGGCCGACAATGAGCAGTTCTTC	CATSDPRAADNEQFF
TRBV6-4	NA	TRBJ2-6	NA	TGTGCCAGCAGTGACTCGGGAACGACTGGGGCCAACGTCCTGACTTTC	CASSDSGTTGANVLTF
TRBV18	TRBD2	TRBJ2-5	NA	TGTGCCAGCTCACAGCAGACTAGCGTGGAGACCCAGTACTTC	CASSQQTSVETQYF
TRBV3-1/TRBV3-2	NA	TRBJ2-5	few	TGTGCCAGCAGCCAAGACCAAGAGACCCAGTACTTC	CASSQDQETQYF
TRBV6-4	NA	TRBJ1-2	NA	TGTGCCAGCAGTCCCGGGGAAGGCGGGGATGGCTACACCTTC	CASSPGEGGDGYTF
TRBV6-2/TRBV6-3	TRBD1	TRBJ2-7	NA	TGTGCCAGCAGTTCCCGGGACAGCGCCTACGAGCAGTACTTC	CASSSRDSAYEQYF
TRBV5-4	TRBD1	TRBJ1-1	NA	TGTGCCAGCAGCTTGCCTCCAGGGGGCACTGAAGCTTTCTTT	CASSLPPGGTEAFF
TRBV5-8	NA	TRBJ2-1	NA	TGTGCCAGCAGCTTGAACCCGGGGGGCCACTCCTACAATGAGCAGTTCTTC	CASSLNPGGHSYNEQFF
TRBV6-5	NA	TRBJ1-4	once	TGTGCCAGCAAAATTCCCGGGAAACTTGAAAAACTGTTTTTT	CASKIPGKLEKLFF
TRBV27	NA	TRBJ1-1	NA	TGTGCCAGCAGCACCCCGGGGCGCGAAGCTTTCTTT	CASSTPGREAFF
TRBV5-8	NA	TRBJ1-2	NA	TGTGCCAGCTTTTGGACACCGTCGAGGGGCTACACCTTC	CASFWTPSRGYTF
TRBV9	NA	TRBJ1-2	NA	TGTGCCAGCAGCCCAGGTGGGCGGGGGCTCTATGGCTACACCTTC	CASSPGGRGLYGYTF
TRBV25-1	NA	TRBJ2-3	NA	TGTGCCAGCAGTGAATTCGGAGTTGCGATTACAGATACGCAGTATTTT	CASSEFGVAITDTQYF
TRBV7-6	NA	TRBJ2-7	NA	TGTGCCAGCAGCTTAGGAGGGACATACGAGCAGTACTTC	CASSLGGTYEQYF